This T cell receptor beta chain was found in a study of OX40 agonist ivuxolimab in advanced cancers. Study-level information: The patients received agonistic anti-OX40 (CD134) antibody ivuxolimab.

Using immunoSEQ multiplex PCR, the repertoire was profiled, and TCRdb retains in-frame clones only, with some absent. The sample holds tens of thousands of clones; 85% to 90% are singletons and the top ten take approximately 0.19%. Study-wide findings and caveats: CD8+ T cells were the subset that, on average, had more expanded clones than CD4+.

This clone was recorded only once. What it binds is not known. Germline V lookup: CDR1 ENHRY, CDR2 SYGVKD. The CDR3 has 13 amino acids. Trimming removed 4 bases at V and 11 bases at J, with 15 bases between. The chain couples TRBV10-3 to TRBJ1-5, with D perhaps matching TRBD1 (6 bases). The sample consisted of CD4+ or CD8+ T cells sorted from blood, taken in a trial of the OX40 agonist ivuxolimab. This receptor was obtained from an adult with an advanced solid tumor such as melanoma, head and neck, liver or kidney cancer. This chain's CDR3 is CAISAPGVVSQHF. CDR3 nucleotide sequence: TGTGCCATCAGTGCCCCAGGGGTAGTGTCCCAGCATTTT.